The TCR beta chain described here comes from a study of PD-1 blockade in classical Hodgkin lymphoma. CDR1 and CDR2 from the germline V gene are SGHTA and FQGNSA. CDR3 length: 15 residues. Trimming left V 1 base short and J 1 base short, with 9 bases between. Findings and caveats of the study: There was a significant rise in CD4+ TCR diversity by C4D1, with no such rise for CD8+.

The repertoire was sequenced with immunoSEQ multiplex PCR; TCRdb's copy has only in-frame clones and lacks some. There are 43,000 or so clones in the sample; around 80% occur only once, and less than 40% lies in the top ten. The time point denotes: cycle 4 day 1 (C4D1), after six to seven weeks of nivolumab. Relapse after autologous stem cell transplantation occurred in every patient, and brentuximab vedotin exposure varied. This clone was seen more than once but under ten times. Its antigen is undetermined. The TCR comes from a human donor with classical Hodgkin lymphoma. The chain links TRBV7-2 to TRBJ2-3; maybe TRBD2 (6 bases). The specimen comprised peripheral blood mononuclear cells (PBMCs), sampled before the fourth cycle of nivolumab. Here the CDR3 DNA reads TGTGCCAGCAGCTTAGTGGGGGGAGGCACAGATACGCAGTATTTT. It codes for CASSLVGGGTDTQYF.